This T cell receptor (beta chain) was found in a study of cytomegalovirus exposure and HLA in healthy donors. The CDR3 totals 15 residues. J was trimmed by 5 bases and V by 4 bases; bases with no gene match: 10. The V gene's germline CDR1 is SGHDT and CDR2 YYEEEE. Turning to this clone: Its antigen is not identified.

Whole-study findings and limits: A later analysis found TCR association rates differed by HLA locus, highest for DRB1 and lowest for HLA-C.

The PCR employed 60 Vbeta primers together with 13 Jbeta primers. Produced via immunoSEQ multiplex PCR; TCRdb's table is partial and in-frame only. Among about 210,000 clones listed, roughly four fifths were seen once. This rearrangement joins TRBV5-6 to TRBJ2-7, with 9 bases fitting TRBD1. The sequencing sample was made of PBMCs. This sequence originates from a woman between 45 and 60 years old in good health and CMV-seropositive. CDR3 protein: CASSNPQGALDEQYF. Written as DNA, the CDR3 is TGTGCCAGCAGCAACCCACAGGGGGCCCTGGACGAGCAGTACTTC. Looking up the rest from reference TRBV5-6 and TRBJ2-7 gives the full variable domain: DAGVTQSPTHLIKTRGQQVTLRCSPKSGHDTVSWYQQALGQGPQFIFQYYEEEERQRGNFPDRFSGHQFPNYSSELNVNALLLGDSALYLCASSNPQGALDEQYFGPGTRLTVT.